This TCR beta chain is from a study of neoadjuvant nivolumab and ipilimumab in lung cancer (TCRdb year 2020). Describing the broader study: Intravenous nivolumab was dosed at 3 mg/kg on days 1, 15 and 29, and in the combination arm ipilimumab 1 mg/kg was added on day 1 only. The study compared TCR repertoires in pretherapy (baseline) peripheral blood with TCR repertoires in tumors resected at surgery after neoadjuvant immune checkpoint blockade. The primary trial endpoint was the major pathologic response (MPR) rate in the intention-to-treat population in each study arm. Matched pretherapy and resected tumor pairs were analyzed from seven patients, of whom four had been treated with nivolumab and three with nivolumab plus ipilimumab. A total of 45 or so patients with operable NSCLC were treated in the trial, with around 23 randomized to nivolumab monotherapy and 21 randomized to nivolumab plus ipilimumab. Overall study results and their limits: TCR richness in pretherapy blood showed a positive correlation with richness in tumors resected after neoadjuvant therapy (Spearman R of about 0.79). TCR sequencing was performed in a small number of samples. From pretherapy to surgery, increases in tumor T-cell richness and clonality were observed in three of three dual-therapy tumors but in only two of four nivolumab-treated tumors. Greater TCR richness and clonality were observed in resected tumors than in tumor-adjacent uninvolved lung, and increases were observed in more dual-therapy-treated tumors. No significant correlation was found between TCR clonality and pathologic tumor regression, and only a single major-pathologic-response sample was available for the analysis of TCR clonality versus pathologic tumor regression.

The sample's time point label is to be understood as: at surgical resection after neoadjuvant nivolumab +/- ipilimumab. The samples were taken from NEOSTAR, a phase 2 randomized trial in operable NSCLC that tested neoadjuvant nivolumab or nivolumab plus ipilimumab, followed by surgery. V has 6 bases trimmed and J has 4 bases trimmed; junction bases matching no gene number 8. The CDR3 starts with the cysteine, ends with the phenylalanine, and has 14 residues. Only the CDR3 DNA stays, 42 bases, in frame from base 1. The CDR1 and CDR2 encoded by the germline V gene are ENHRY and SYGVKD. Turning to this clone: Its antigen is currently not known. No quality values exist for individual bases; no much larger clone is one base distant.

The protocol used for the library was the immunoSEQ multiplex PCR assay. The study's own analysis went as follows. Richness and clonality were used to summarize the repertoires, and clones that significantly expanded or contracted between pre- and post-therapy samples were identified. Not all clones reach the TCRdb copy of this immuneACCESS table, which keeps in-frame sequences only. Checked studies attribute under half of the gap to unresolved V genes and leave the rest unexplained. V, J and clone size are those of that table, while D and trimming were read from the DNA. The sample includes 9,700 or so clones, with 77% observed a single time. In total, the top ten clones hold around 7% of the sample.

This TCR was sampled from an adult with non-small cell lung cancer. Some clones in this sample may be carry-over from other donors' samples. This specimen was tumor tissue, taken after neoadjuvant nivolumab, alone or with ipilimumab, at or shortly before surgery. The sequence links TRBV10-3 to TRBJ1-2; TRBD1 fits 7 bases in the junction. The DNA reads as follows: TGTGCCATCAGCGGTCCGGGACAGAGCTATGGCTACACCTTC. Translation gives CAISGPGQSYGYTF.